This T cell receptor beta chain was found in a study of cytomegalovirus exposure and HLA in healthy donors. Per germline, CDR1 WNHNN and CDR2 SYGVQD (reference sequence). The J segment lost 0 bases and the V segment lost 3 bases, leaving 18 bases of the junction unmatched. The CDR3 has 21 residues. Assay: immunoSEQ multiplex PCR; the TCRdb copy retains only in-frame clones and omits some. In the table there are 100,000 to 150,000 clones, 89% of which are singletons. Sequences were obtained from PBMCs. This chain connects TRBV10-1 to TRBJ2-1, with 9 bases aligning to TRBD1. This TCR derives from a woman younger than 30 in good health and CMV-seronegative. Here the CDR3 reads CASSDPTGTGLLASSYNEQFF. The DNA of the CDR3 is TGCGCCAGCAGTGACCCCACCGGGACAGGGCTTCTAGCGAGCTCCTACAATGAGCAGTTCTTC.